Below are 20 T cell receptor beta chains sequenced from a single sample in a study of cytomegalovirus exposure and HLA in healthy donors (dated by TCRdb to about 2017). Libraries were built with the immunoSEQ multiplex PCR assay. The multiplex PCR relied on a mix of 60 forward primers for TCR Vbeta segments and 13 reverse primers for TCR Jbeta segments. TCRdb provides this immuneACCESS table in a form limited to in-frame rearrangements. Some clones are lacking; in checked studies, under half of them reflect an unresolved V gene, and why the rest are absent is not known. The sample's own table lists around 31,000 clones. The ten largest clones capture less than 6% of the sample. Material: PBMCs. Source of these receptors: a female donor in good health and CMV-seronegative.

The genes are TRBV10-2 and TRBJ2-1; 10 bases line up with TRBD1. V shed 6 bases, J shed 4 bases, and the junction held 15 bases outside the gene matches. The germline gives CDR1 WSHSY, CDR2 SAAADI. The CDR3 spans 18 residues. The CDR3 loop reads CASSVPGQGLHLYNEQFF. The CDR3 nucleotides are TGCGCCAGCAGCGTCCCGGGACAGGGGCTCCACCTTTACAATGAGCAGTTCTTC.

This chain connects TRBV6-5 to TRBJ1-5, with D uncertain. The CDR3 length is 13 residues. Germline values: CDR1 MNHEY, CDR2 SVGAGI. Trimming removed 0 bases at V and 4 bases at J, with 4 bases between. The CDR3 DNA follows: TGTGCCAGCAGTTACTCGAGAAATCAGCCCCAGCATTTT. It is translated as CASSYSRNQPQHF.

The chain is built from TRBV6-5 and TRBJ1-2; 8 bases align to TRBD1. The CDR3 runs to 16 residues. CDR1 and CDR2 (germline): MNHEY, SVGAGI. The V and J ends lost 0 bases and 7 bases, in that order; junction bases with no gene match: 10. The CDR3 reads CASSYSAGTGFIGYTF. The CDR3 DNA reads TGTGCCAGCAGTTACTCGGCCGGGACAGGATTTATTGGCTACACCTTC.

V and J are TRBV9 and TRBJ1-4; D is unresolved. Germline CDR1 and CDR2: SGDLS and YYNGEE. Trimming pared 0 bases from V and 3 bases from J, leaving 6 bases between. This CDR3 spans 14 amino acids. CDR3 amino acids: CASSVGGPNEKLFF. The CDR3 DNA is TGTGCCAGCAGCGTAGGCGGGCCTAATGAAAAACTGTTTTTT.

This chain joins TRBV6-5 and TRBJ1-4; a possible D gene is TRBD1 (6 bases). The CDR3 sequence is 14 residues long. Deletions cut 8 bases from V and 4 bases from J, with 14 bases between. Germline assignment: CDR1 MNHEY and CDR2 SVGAGI. The CDR3 here is CASAVSGDNEKLFF. The CDR3 coding sequence is TGTGCCAGCGCGGTGTCAGGGGATAATGAAAAACTGTTTTTT.

This rearrangement joins TRBV6-6 to TRBJ1-5; 7 nucleotides agree with TRBD1. Germline values: CDR1 MNHNY, CDR2 SVGAGI (reference sequence). After removal of 2 bases from V and 2 bases from J, the junction contained 6 bases not matched to a gene. CDR3 size: 16 residues. CDR3 in amino acids: CASSYDRVKGNQPQHF. The CDR3 nucleotides read TGTGCCAGCAGTTACGACAGGGTGAAGGGCAATCAGCCCCAGCATTTT.

The chain is built from TRBV11-3 and TRBJ2-3, with 8 bases identical to TRBD2. Germline lookup yields CDR1 SGHNT and CDR2 YENEEA. CDR3 length: 17 residues. The ends lost 2 bases at V and 4 bases at J; junction bases unmatched: 11. CDR3: CASSLWAQGTRSDTQYF. The CDR3 nucleotides read TGTGCCAGCAGCTTATGGGCCCAGGGGACTAGGTCAGATACGCAGTATTTT.

The V gene is TRBV27, the J gene TRBJ1-1, with TRBD1 as a possible D gene (5 bases). Between the trimmed V and J ends, which lost 3 bases and 0 bases, there was a span of 11 bases. CDR1 is MNHEY and CDR2 is SMNVEV in the germline V gene (reference sequence). This CDR3 has 15 residues. The CDR3: CASSLQGTMNTEAFF. The CDR3, as DNA: TGTGCCAGCAGTTTGCAGGGCACCATGAACACTGAAGCTTTCTTT.

The V call is TRBV25-1, the J call TRBJ2-7; TRBD1 might be the D (5 bases). CDR3 size: 12 residues. Trimming took off 6 bases at V and 3 bases at J, with 9 bases between the two ends. Germline values: CDR1 MGHDK, CDR2 SYGVNS. The CDR3 region has the DNA TGTGCCAGCAGCGACAGACGCTACGAGCAGTACTTC. Translating it yields CASSDRRYEQYF.

The V gene is TRBV30, the J gene TRBJ2-7, with a tentative D call TRBD2 (6 bases). The V gene lost 8 bases and the J gene lost 2 bases, with 13 bases spanning the gap. There are 12 residues in the CDR3. The germline V gene encodes CDR1 GTSNPN and CDR2 SVGIG (reference sequence). The CDR3 sequence is CALGTGAYEQYF. The CDR3 DNA is TGTGCCCTGGGGACTGGGGCCTACGAGCAGTACTTC.

On this clone: One end of the junction fails to match germline, which may point to a read error. The gene calls are TRBV5-1 and TRBJ2-7; 9 nucleotides agree with TRBD1. The germline V gene has CDR1 SGHRS and CDR2 YFSETQ. This CDR3 region has 14 residues. Written as DNA, the CDR3 is TGCGCTAGCAGCTGGGGACAGGGTTTCTACGAGCAGTACTTC. Its protein product is CASSWGQGFYEQYF.

The chain uses TRBV27 and TRBJ2-4; 7 nucleotides match TRBD1. Germline V gene lookup returns CDR1 MNHEY and CDR2 SMNVEV (reference sequence). CDR3 length equals 16 residues. V lost 3 bases, J lost 0 bases, and 5 bases stayed unmatched. The CDR3 reads CASSFDRALAKNIQYF. CDR3 DNA sequence: TGTGCCAGCAGTTTCGACAGGGCGTTAGCCAAAAACATTCAGTACTTC.

The genes are TRBV6-5 and TRBJ1-4; 7 bases are a match to TRBD1. With V trimmed by 6 bases and J by 3 bases, 4 bases remained unmatched. The CDR3 extends over 14 amino acids. CDR1 is MNHEY, CDR2 SVGAGI, per germline. Here the CDR3 DNA reads TGTGCCAGCAGACGACAGGGACCTAATGAAAAACTGTTTTTT. Its protein product is CASRRQGPNEKLFF.

This sequence joins TRBV10-2 and TRBJ1-1, with D uncertain. Germline V gene data show CDR1 as WSHSY and CDR2 as SAAADI. The CDR3 sequence is 12 residues long. V was pared by 6 bases and J by 10 bases, with 15 bases between. The CDR3 region is CASRDREGAAFF. For the CDR3, the DNA is TGCGCCAGCAGGGACCGAGAGGGCGCAGCTTTCTTT.

The chain couples TRBV6-6 to TRBJ2-3; D is perhaps TRBD2 (6 bases). V lost 5 bases and J lost 0, with 12 bases in between. Germline V CDR1 and CDR2: MNHNY, SVGAGI (reference sequence). The CDR3 loop spans 15 amino acids. CDR3 nucleotides: TGTGCCAGCAGTCAGGCGGGGACTAGCACAGATACGCAGTATTTT. Translation gives CASSQAGTSTDTQYF.

The J gene is TRBJ1-4, the V gene TRBV4-1; 9 positions agree with TRBD1. The CDR3 covers 15 residues. The V and J ends lost 5 bases and 5 bases, in that order; junction bases with no gene match: 6. The germline CDR1 and CDR2 sequences are MGHRA and YSYEKL. CDR3 amino acids: CASSVRDRANEKLFF. The CDR3 nucleotides are TGCGCCAGCAGCGTCCGGGACAGGGCGAATGAAAAACTGTTTTTT.

V and J are TRBV27 and TRBJ2-1, with 7 bases lining up with TRBD1. After removal of 5 bases from V and 3 bases from J, the junction contained 13 bases not matched to a gene. The germline V gene encodes CDR1 MNHEY and CDR2 SMNVEV (reference sequence). The CDR3 runs 17 residues. CDR3 sequence (DNA): TGTGCCAGCAGTCCCCGCCTACAGGGGACCTACTACAATGAGCAGTTCTTC. Amino acids: CASSPRLQGTYYNEQFF.

The chain combines TRBV5-8 with TRBJ1-1; 9 positions agree with TRBD1. Germline V gene sequence: CDR1 SGHTS, CDR2 YDEGEE. This CDR3 is built from 14 residues. V gave up 0 bases and J gave up 7 bases; unmatched junction bases: 4. The DNA for the CDR3 is TGTGCCAGCAGCTTGGGGGACAGGGAAGTTGAAGCTTTCTTT. Protein product: CASSLGDREVEAFF.

The rearrangement joins TRBV19 to TRBJ2-4; perhaps TRBD1 as D (5 bases). V was clipped by 4 bases and J by 5 bases, with 9 bases between them. This CDR3 is 13 amino acids long. CDR1 and CDR2 (germline): LNHDA, SQIVND (reference sequence). Here the CDR3 DNA reads TGTGCCAGTAGTACAGGGATACAAAACATTCAGTACTTC. Translation: CASSTGIQNIQYF.

This chain connects TRBV28 to TRBJ2-5; 13 bases map to TRBD2. V trimming: 8 bases; J trimming: 0 bases; junction bases outside the gene matches: 3. CDR1 is MDHEN and CDR2 is SYDVKM in the germline V gene. This CDR3 has 15 amino acids. For the CDR3, the DNA is TGTGCCAGCTCCGGGACTAGCGGGAACCAAGAGACCCAGTACTTC. This sequence encodes CASSGTSGNQETQYF.